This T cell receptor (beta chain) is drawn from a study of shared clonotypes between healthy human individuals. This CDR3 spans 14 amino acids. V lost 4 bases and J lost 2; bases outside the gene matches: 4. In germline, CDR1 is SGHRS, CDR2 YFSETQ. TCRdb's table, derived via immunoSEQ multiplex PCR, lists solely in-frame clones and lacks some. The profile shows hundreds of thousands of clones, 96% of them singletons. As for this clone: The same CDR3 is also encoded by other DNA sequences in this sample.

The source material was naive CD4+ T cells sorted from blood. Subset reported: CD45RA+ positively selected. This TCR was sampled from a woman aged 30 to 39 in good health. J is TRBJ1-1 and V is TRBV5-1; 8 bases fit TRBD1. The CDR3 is CASSVDRVNTEAFF. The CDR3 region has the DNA TGCGCCAGCAGCGTGGACAGGGTCAACACTGAAGCTTTCTTT.